Presented here are 20 T cell receptor beta chains from one specimen sequenced in a study of circulating tumor DNA in untreated peripheral T-cell lymphoma. Clones were sequenced by immunoSEQ multiplex PCR, and TCRdb holds only the in-frame ones, with some missing. The sample lists about 2,400 clones, more than 75% occurring once. Sequencing was performed on tumor tissue. Receptors were obtained from a human donor with peripheral T-cell lymphoma.

The J gene is TRBJ2-3, the V gene TRBV15; maybe TRBD2 (5 bases). CDR1 LNHNV and CDR2 YYDKDF come from the germline V gene (reference sequence). Trimming stripped 3 bases from V and 3 bases from J, with 19 bases between. The CDR3 consists of 17 residues. Here the CDR3 DNA reads TGTGCCACCAGCAGGGACCTCTCGGCGGGTGTTACAGATACGCAGTATTTT. Protein: CATSRDLSAGVTDTQYF.

This clone is large in the sample. This sequence joins TRBV11-3 and TRBJ2-5; 7 positions match TRBD1. Germline assignment: CDR1 SGHNT and CDR2 YENEEA. V dropped 5 bases and J dropped 5; count of bases not matched to a gene: 14. CDR3 length: 16 residues. CDR3 in amino acids: CASSRDDRAVGETQYF. As DNA, the CDR3 is TGTGCCAGCAGCCGGGATGACAGGGCTGTTGGGGAGACCCAGTACTTC. Filled out from reference TRBV11-3 and TRBJ2-5, the complete variable domain reads EAGVVQSPRYKIIEKKQPVAFWCNPISGHNTLYWYLQNLGQGPELLIRYENEEAVDDSQLPKDRFSAERLKGVDSTLKIQPAELGDSAVYLCASSRDDRAVGETQYFGPGTRLLVL.

V usage is TRBV2 and J usage is TRBJ2-3; D call uncertain. The CDR3 has 12 residues. Germline loops: CDR1 SNHLY, CDR2 FYNNEI. With 5 bases removed from V and 2 bases from J, the gap between germline ends came to 5 bases. CDR3 residues: CASSLTTDTQYF. The CDR3 DNA sequence: TGTGCCAGCAGTCTCACCACAGATACGCAGTATTTT.

The chain recombines TRBV30 with TRBJ2-7, with 7 bases fitting TRBD1. This CDR3 contains 15 residues. Trimming removed 3 bases from V and 1 base from J; junction bases left unmatched: 9. The V gene's germline CDR1 is GTSNPN and CDR2 SVGIG (reference sequence). The CDR3 reads CAWRETGASSYEQYF. In DNA form, the CDR3 reads TGTGCCTGGAGGGAAACAGGGGCGTCTTCCTACGAGCAGTACTTC. The variable domain in full, completed from reference TRBV30 and TRBJ2-7, reads SQTIHQWPATLVQPVGSPLSLECTVEGTSNPNLYWYRQAAGRGLQLLFYSVGIGQISSEVPQNLSASRPQDRQFILSSKKLLLSDSGFYLCAWRETGASSYEQYFGPGTRLTVT.

The J gene is TRBJ1-4, the V gene TRBV15, with D unclear. The CDR3 runs 14 residues. With 3 bases removed from V and 4 bases from J, the gap between germline ends came to 9 bases. Germline loops: CDR1 LNHNV, CDR2 YYDKDF (reference sequence). The CDR3 DNA follows: TGTGCCACCAGCAGCCAACAGTTTAATGAAAAACTGTTTTTT. Protein: CATSSQQFNEKLFF. The complete variable domain, with remaining parts taken from reference TRBV15 and TRBJ1-4, reads DAMVIQNPRYQVTQFGKPVTLSCSQTLNHNVMYWYQQKSSQAPKLLFHYYDKDFNNEADTPDNFQSRRPNTSFCFLDIRSPGLGDTAMYLCATSSQQFNEKLFFGSGTQLSVL.

The chain is built from TRBV15 and TRBJ2-1; 13 positions match TRBD2. Germline V lookup: CDR1 LNHNV, CDR2 YYDKDF (reference sequence). The CDR3 runs 16 residues. With V trimmed by 0 bases and J by 9 bases, 5 bases remained unmatched. The CDR3 protein is CATSRDGGLAGFEQFF. CDR3 sequence (DNA): TGTGCCACCAGCAGAGATGGGGGACTAGCGGGATTTGAGCAGTTCTTC.

The rearrangement links TRBV19 to TRBJ1-1; TRBD1 aligns across 9 bases. The CDR3 has 17 amino acids. Germline assignment: CDR1 LNHDA and CDR2 SQIVND (reference sequence). V lost 4 bases, J lost 5 bases, and 14 bases stayed unmatched. The chain's CDR3 is CASSNRDRDIVWTEAFF. Here the CDR3 DNA reads TGTGCCAGTAGTAACCGGGACAGGGATATCGTTTGGACTGAAGCTTTCTTT.

The chain carries TRBV7-8 and TRBJ1-2, with 9 nucleotides matching TRBD1. The CDR3 has 14 amino acids. The J segment lost 5 bases and the V segment lost 4 bases, leaving 5 bases of the junction unmatched. Germline V gene sequence: CDR1 SGHVS, CDR2 FQNEAQ. CDR3 sequence (DNA): TGTGCCAGCAGCTCCTGGGACAGGGAGTATGGCTACACCTTC. It encodes CASSSWDREYGYTF.

V gene TRBV6-8 combines with J gene TRBJ1-3; weak D call: TRBD1 (6 bases). The length of the CDR3 is 15 residues. V was clipped by 0 bases and J by 2 bases, with 8 bases between them. CDR1 is MNHGY, CDR2 SAAAGT, per germline. CDR3 protein: CASSYSAGAGNTIYF. CDR3 bases: TGTGCCAGCAGTTACTCGGCAGGGGCTGGAAACACCATATATTTT.

The V gene is TRBV1, the J gene TRBJ2-2; the D segment call TRBD2 is taken from the table without a DNA check. TRBV1 is a documented pseudogene. The CDR3 has 16 amino acids. CDR3 coding DNA: TGCGCCAGCAGGGCTGGACTAGCGGGAAGGACCGGGGAGCTGTTTTTT. Its translation is CASRAGLAGRTGELFF.

J is TRBJ1-1 and V is TRBV28; 8 bases agree with TRBD1. This CDR3 is 15 amino acids long. The V gene's germline CDR1 is MDHEN and CDR2 SYDVKM. V trimming: 5 bases; J trimming: 1 base; junction bases outside the gene matches: 6. The CDR3 is CASSKPGTGNTEAFF. The DNA of the CDR3 is TGTGCCAGCAGTAAACCCGGGACAGGGAACACTGAAGCTTTCTTT.

This rearrangement joins TRBV19 to TRBJ2-5; D not resolved. The CDR3 consists of 14 residues. The V gene's germline CDR1 is LNHDA and CDR2 SQIVND (reference sequence). V shed 0 bases and J shed 6 bases, with 11 bases lying between them. The CDR3 protein is CASSIDGRRQTQYF. In nucleotides, the CDR3 is TGTGCCAGTAGTATAGATGGCAGAAGGCAGACCCAGTACTTC.

The chain joins TRBV28 to TRBJ1-2, with TRBD1 matching over 10 bases. V lost 6 bases, J lost 8 bases, and 6 bases stayed unmatched. The CDR3 sequence is 13 residues long. Germline loops: CDR1 MDHEN, CDR2 SYDVKM. This chain's CDR3 is CASRIGTGEGYTF. Here the CDR3 DNA reads TGTGCCAGCAGGATAGGGACAGGGGAAGGCTACACCTTC.

The V and J genes are TRBV28 and TRBJ2-7; D is ambiguous. The CDR3 runs 15 residues. Germline V gene sequence: CDR1 MDHEN, CDR2 SYDVKM. Trimming removed 2 bases at V and 5 bases at J, with 16 bases between. The CDR3 protein is CASSLRIGLGNEQYF. CDR3 DNA: TGTGCCAGCAGTTTAAGGATTGGTCTAGGGAACGAGCAGTACTTC.

The rearrangement joins TRBV7-6 to TRBJ2-1; 11 nucleotides align to TRBD2. The CDR3 totals 16 residues. Germline CDR1 reads SGHVS; CDR2 reads FNYEAQ. The V segment lost 6 bases and the J segment 0 bases; nucleotides outside the gene matches: 4. The chain's CDR3 is CASRRLAGSSYNEQFF. In DNA form, the CDR3 reads TGTGCCAGCAGGCGACTAGCGGGAAGCTCCTACAATGAGCAGTTCTTC.

The CDR3 DNA reads TGTGCCAGCAGCTTAGATGAAGACGGCTCCTACAATGAGCAGTTCTTC. Its protein is CASSLDEDGSYNEQFF. This sequence joins TRBV11-3 and TRBJ2-1; the D is unclear. Per the germline V gene, CDR1 is SGHNT and CDR2 is YENEEA. This CDR3 has 16 residues. V was trimmed by 0 bases and J by 0 bases, leaving 9 bases between them.

This clone appeared a few times. The J gene is TRBJ2-3, the V gene TRBV23-1, with D perhaps TRBD1 (6 bases). TRBV23-1 is filed as an ORF, its function uncertain. Trimming took off 6 bases at V and 2 bases at J, with 18 bases between the two ends. CDR3 size: 16 residues. The CDR3: CASSQDPGDPTDTQYF. The CDR3 region has the DNA TGCGCCAGCAGCCAAGACCCAGGGGATCCCACAGATACGCAGTATTTT.

The V gene is TRBV9, the J gene TRBJ2-1, with D possibly matching TRBD2 (5 bases). The ends were cut back, 5 bases at V and 1 base at J, with 25 bases in the middle. The V gene's germline CDR1 is SGDLS and CDR2 YYNGEE. The CDR3 extends over 19 amino acids. The CDR3 region is CASRAVGSVVVRSYNEQFF. The DNA of the CDR3 is TGTGCCAGCAGAGCGGTAGGGAGCGTGGTGGTTCGTTCCTACAATGAGCAGTTCTTC.

V gene TRBV28 combines with J gene TRBJ1-5; D is unclear. V was clipped by 3 bases and J by 0 bases, with 3 bases between them. The germline CDR1 and CDR2 sequences are MDHEN and SYDVKM. This CDR3 comprises 13 residues. CDR3 in DNA: TGTGCCAGCAGTTTTGATAGCAATCAGCCCCAGCATTTT. This encodes CASSFDSNQPQHF.

The chain has TRBV7-6 and TRBJ2-7; weak D call: TRBD2 (6 bases). CDR1 SGHVS and CDR2 FNYEAQ come from the germline V gene. The CDR3 loop spans 14 amino acids. Trimming removed 1 base from V and 4 bases from J, with 11 bases in between. This CDR3 reads CASSLGRGRYEQYF. DNA of the CDR3: TGTGCCAGCAGCTTAGGACGGGGGAGGTACGAGCAGTACTTC.